The 31 T cell receptor beta chains reported below all come from one sample, sequenced in a study of blood T cell repertoires in COVID-19. Produced via immunoSEQ multiplex PCR; TCRdb's table is partial and in-frame only. The sample contains 350,000 to 450,000 clones, approximately 88% of which appear only once. Sequencing was done on a sample of peripheral blood. The origin of the receptors is a man in his forties with acute or convalescent COVID-19.

The genes are TRBV3-1 (or the pseudogene TRBV3-2) and TRBJ2-3, with 9 bases matching TRBD1. The junction had 9 bases not matched to a gene; V was cut back by 4 bases and J by 7 bases. Germline V lookup: CDR1 LGHDT, CDR2 YNNKEL (reference sequence). The CDR3 has 15 amino acids. CDR3 DNA sequence: TGTGCCAGCAGCCTACGGGACAGGGAACTAAATACGCAGTATTTT. As protein: CASSLRDRELNTQYF.

V gene TRBV9 combines with J gene TRBJ1-1, with a tentative D call TRBD1 (6 bases). The CDR3 runs 17 residues. CDR1 is SGDLS, CDR2 YYNGEE, per germline. With 4 bases removed from V and 0 bases from J, the gap between germline ends came to 19 bases. The DNA for the CDR3 is TGTGCCAGCAGCTCCCGACAGGCAGAGCGAATGAACACTGAAGCTTTCTTT. This encodes CASSSRQAERMNTEAFF.

This clone is a singleton in its sample. V and J are TRBV4-2 and TRBJ2-7; 8 positions match TRBD1. The V gene end was trimmed by 1 base and the J gene end by 4 bases; junction bases not matched to a gene: 3. The CDR3 length is 14 residues. From germline, CDR1 is LGHNA and CDR2 YNFKEQ. The CDR3 reads CASSQATGGYEQYF. Written as DNA, the CDR3 is TGTGCCAGCAGCCAAGCCACAGGGGGGTACGAGCAGTACTTC.

CDR3 residues: CASSYSFKLYQETQYF. Written as DNA, the CDR3 is TGTGCCAGCAGTTACTCGTTTAAACTCTACCAAGAGACCCAGTACTTC. The chain is built from TRBV6-2 or TRBV6-3 and TRBJ2-5; no firm D call. V lost 0 bases to trimming and J lost 0 bases, with 11 bases between them. The CDR3 is 16 residues long. Germline CDR1 is MNHEY and CDR2 is SVGEGT.

The gene calls are TRBV7-9 and TRBJ1-5; TRBD1 aligns across 12 bases. Germline assignment: CDR1 SEHNR and CDR2 FQNEAQ (reference sequence). The CDR3 is 17 amino acids. V shed 5 bases and J 2 bases; nucleotides not matched to a gene: 7. The CDR3 region has the DNA TGTGCCAGCAGCCGGGGGACAGGGGGCGACGGCAATCAGCCCCAGCATTTT. Translating gives CASSRGTGGDGNQPQHF.

CDR3 coding DNA: TGTGCCAGCAGCACACCGACTAGATCCTACGAGCAGTACTTC. Protein product: CASSTPTRSYEQYF. This sequence joins TRBV7-9 and TRBJ2-7, with D possibly TRBD2 on 6 matching bases. Trimming pared 5 bases from V and 1 base from J, leaving 12 bases between. The CDR3 runs 14 residues. Germline CDR1 and CDR2: SEHNR and FQNEAQ (reference sequence).

The CDR3 nucleotides are TGTGCCAGTAGCTCCCAGGATGCGGGGAATCAGCCCCAGCATTTT. Its protein product is CASSSQDAGNQPQHF. The J gene is TRBJ1-5, the V gene TRBV19; D not resolved. Germline lookup yields CDR1 LNHDA and CDR2 SQIVND (reference sequence). V lost 6 bases to trimming and J lost 4 bases, with 16 bases between them. This CDR3 spans 15 amino acids. Together with reference TRBV19 and TRBJ1-5, the CDR3 gives the full variable domain: DGGITQSPKYLFRKEGQNVTLSCEQNLNHDAMYWYRQDPGQGLRLIYYSQIVNDFQKGDIAEGYSVSREKKESFPLTVTSAQKNPTAFYLCASSSQDAGNQPQHFGDGTRLSIL.

The chain carries TRBV3-1 (or the pseudogene TRBV3-2) and TRBJ2-3; TRBD2 aligns across 10 bases. CDR1 is LGHDT, CDR2 YNNKEL, per germline (reference sequence). J lost 8 bases, V lost 8 bases, and 10 bases had no gene match. This CDR3 is 14 amino acids long. The CDR3 DNA sequence: TGTGCCAGCGATGGTAGCGGGGGGTACAGTACGCAGTATTTT. It is translated as CASDGSGGYSTQYF.

With regard to this clone: The same CDR3 can be traced to other DNA sequences in this sample. This chain uses TRBV27 with TRBJ2-7; 8 nucleotides match TRBD1. This CDR3 contains 14 residues. Germline CDR1 is MNHEY and CDR2 is SMNVEV (reference sequence). Trimming at V came to 4 bases and at J to 3 bases, leaving 5 bases not matched to a gene. CDR3 DNA: TGTGCCAGCAGTTCAGGACAGGGAAGCTACGAGCAGTACTTC. Its protein is CASSSGQGSYEQYF.

The CDR3 sequence: CASSSDTYGYTF. CDR3 coding DNA: TGTGCCAGCAGTAGTGACACGTATGGCTACACCTTC. The gene calls are TRBV28 and TRBJ1-2; D unresolved. The CDR3 is 12 residues long. Trimming took off 5 bases at V and 5 bases at J, with 9 bases between the two ends. CDR1 and CDR2 (germline): MDHEN, SYDVKM.

The chain uses TRBV6-5 and TRBJ2-7; TRBD2 agrees at 13 bases. Germline V gives CDR1 MNHEY, CDR2 SVGAGI. This CDR3 is built from 15 residues. The ends lost 7 bases at V and 3 bases at J; junction bases unmatched: 6. CDR3 nucleotides: TGTGCCAGCAACGGGACTAGCGGGGCCCGCTACGAGCAGTACTTC. It codes for CASNGTSGARYEQYF.

This chain uses TRBV19 with TRBJ2-7, with 11 bases fitting TRBD2. V shed 4 bases and J 6 bases; nucleotides not matched to a gene: 14. Per germline, CDR1 LNHDA and CDR2 SQIVND (reference sequence). The CDR3 is 17 residues long. CDR3 bases: TGTGCCAGTAGTACCGCACTAGCGGGGGCCAAGAGGTTCGAGCAGTACTTC. Protein: CASSTALAGAKRFEQYF.

This clone has a single count. V is TRBV23-1 and J is TRBJ1-3; maybe TRBD1 (6 bases). TRBV23-1 is designated an ORF whose function remains uncertain. The CDR3 sequence is 15 residues long. Trimming took 6 bases from V and 0 from J, leaving 12 bases between them. CDR3 DNA: TGCGCCAGCAGCCCCTGGGGGCCCTCTGGAAACACCATATATTTT. It codes for CASSPWGPSGNTIYF.

The chain uses TRBV15 and TRBJ2-5; 7 nucleotides agree with TRBD2. The germline V gene encodes CDR1 LNHNV and CDR2 YYDKDF (reference sequence). This CDR3 contains 21 residues. The trim removed 3 bases at V and 4 bases at J, leaving 26 bases unmatched. The CDR3, as DNA: TGTGCCACCAGCAGCATAGGGAGGGGCAATATCTTATGGCGGCGGAGAGAGACCCAGTACTTC. This sequence encodes CATSSIGRGNILWRRRETQYF.

The J gene is TRBJ2-2, the V gene TRBV18; D ambiguous. Trimming left V 6 bases short and J 2 bases short, with 13 bases between. The CDR3 loop spans 15 amino acids. CDR1 is KGHSH and CDR2 is LQKENI in the germline V gene. Written as DNA, the CDR3 is TGTGCCAGCTCCCCCACCCAGATCAACACCGGGGAGCTGTTTTTT. This gives the protein CASSPTQINTGELFF.

This rearrangement joins TRBV14 to TRBJ1-1; a possible D gene is TRBD1 (6 bases). Germline V gene sequence: CDR1 SGHDN, CDR2 FVKESK. The CDR3 extends over 15 amino acids. Deletions cut 2 bases from V and 3 bases from J, with 13 bases between. The CDR3 here is CASSQTLRGYTEAFF. DNA of the CDR3: TGTGCCAGCAGCCAAACACTCAGGGGTTACACTGAAGCTTTCTTT. Looking up the rest from reference TRBV14 and TRBJ1-1 gives the full variable domain: EAGVTQFPSHSVIEKGQTVTLRCDPISGHDNLYWYRRVMGKEIKFLLHFVKESKQDESGMPNNRFLAERTGGTYSTLKVQPAELEDSGVYFCASSQTLRGYTEAFFGQGTRLTVV.

J is TRBJ1-1 and V is TRBV3-1 (or the pseudogene TRBV3-2); 7 bases match TRBD1. This CDR3 region has 15 residues. The germline V gene encodes CDR1 LGHDT and CDR2 YNNKEL (reference sequence). Trimming removed 3 bases from V and 3 bases from J; junction bases left unmatched: 7. The CDR3 protein is CASSHTGAADTEAFF. Here the CDR3 DNA reads TGTGCCAGCAGCCATACAGGGGCCGCGGACACTGAAGCTTTCTTT.

V gene TRBV11-1 combines with J gene TRBJ2-1; D remains ambiguous. This CDR3 contains 15 residues. Per germline, CDR1 SGHAT and CDR2 FQDESV (reference sequence). The ends were cut back, 5 bases at V and 0 bases at J, with 11 bases in the middle. CDR3 protein: CASSPYRNSYNEQFF. CDR3 in DNA: TGTGCCAGCAGCCCATACAGAAACTCCTACAATGAGCAGTTCTTC.

About this clone itself: Other DNA sequences from this sample encode an identical CDR3 as well. The chain links TRBV6-1 to TRBJ1-5; TRBD1 might be the D (6 bases). Germline lookup yields CDR1 MNHNS and CDR2 SASEGT. This CDR3 has 13 residues. V gave up 1 base and J gave up 5 bases, with 6 bases separating them. The CDR3, as DNA: TGTGCCAGCAGTGAAGACAGGGATCAGCCCCAGCATTTT. Protein sequence: CASSEDRDQPQHF.

As for this clone: The sample contains more than one DNA sequence encoding this CDR3. V usage is TRBV27 and J usage is TRBJ2-7, with 9 bases identical to TRBD1. The length of the CDR3 is 15 residues. The trim removed 0 bases at V and 2 bases at J, leaving 2 bases unmatched. Germline V gene lookup returns CDR1 MNHEY and CDR2 SMNVEV (reference sequence). CDR3 region: CASSLSGQGAYEQYF. The DNA for the CDR3 is TGTGCCAGCAGTTTATCGGGACAGGGAGCCTACGAGCAGTACTTC.

The V gene is TRBV7-8, the J gene TRBJ1-2; D not certain. Trimming cost V 0 bases and J 1 base, with 9 bases left between them. This CDR3 spans 15 amino acids. In germline, CDR1 is SGHVS, CDR2 FQNEAQ. The CDR3 region is CASSLAGQLNYGYTF. CDR3 nucleotide sequence: TGTGCCAGCAGCTTAGCCGGTCAACTTAACTATGGCTACACCTTC.

This chain connects TRBV7-3 to TRBJ2-3, with TRBD1 identical over 9 bases. Trimming took 0 bases from V and 6 from J; bases not matched to a gene: 7. Germline values: CDR1 SGHTA, CDR2 FQGTGA. CDR3 length: 16 amino acids. The CDR3 DNA reads as TGTGCCAGCAGCTTAACGTCGGGACAGGGAGGGGATACGCAGTATTTT. Translating gives CASSLTSGQGGDTQYF.

V gene TRBV11-1 combines with J gene TRBJ1-2; possible D gene TRBD1, 6 bases. CDR3 length equals 13 residues. Germline V gives CDR1 SGHAT, CDR2 FQDESV (reference sequence). V lost 6 bases and J 4 bases, leaving 12 bases between the germline ends. This chain's CDR3 is CASSYTGTYGYTF. The CDR3, as DNA: TGTGCCAGCAGTTATACAGGGACCTATGGCTACACCTTC. The full variable domain, completed using reference TRBV11-1 and TRBJ1-2, is EAEVAQSPRYKITEKSQAVAFWCDPISGHATLYWYRQILGQGPELLVQFQDESVVDDSQLPKDRFSAERLKGVDSTLKIQPAELGDSAMYLCASSYTGTYGYTFGSGTRLTVV.

The rearrangement joins TRBV4-1 to TRBJ1-5; D gene unclear. CDR3 length equals 14 residues. Trimming took off 3 bases at V and 2 bases at J, with 8 bases between the two ends. Germline V lookup: CDR1 MGHRA, CDR2 YSYEKL. The CDR3 region has the DNA TGCGCCAGCAGCCATCCCCCGGGCAATCAGCCCCAGCATTTT. This gives the protein CASSHPPGNQPQHF.

The CDR3 here is CASTALGANTGELFF. In DNA, the CDR3 is TGTGCCAGCACCGCCTTGGGGGCCAACACCGGGGAGCTGTTTTTT. The rearrangement links TRBV27 to TRBJ2-2; the D gene is possibly TRBD1 (6 bases). The CDR3 length is 15 residues. The V gene lost 7 bases and the J gene lost 2 bases, with 14 bases spanning the gap. Germline CDR1 reads MNHEY; CDR2 reads SMNVEV (reference sequence).

V usage is TRBV4-1 and J usage is TRBJ2-4; 9 bases fit TRBD1. The germline V gene has CDR1 MGHRA and CDR2 YSYEKL. The CDR3 loop spans 15 amino acids. V shed 4 bases and J 8 bases; nucleotides not matched to a gene: 9. The CDR3 nucleotides are TGCGCCAGCAGCCGCCCCGGGACAGGGCGGTACATTCAGTACTTC. Amino acids: CASSRPGTGRYIQYF.

The rearrangement uses TRBV9 and TRBJ1-1; D call uncertain. CDR3 length: 15 amino acids. V was trimmed by 0 bases and J by 4 bases, leaving 13 bases between them. The germline gives CDR1 SGDLS, CDR2 YYNGEE. CDR3 sequence (DNA): TGTGCCAGCAGCGTAGCCGGCTCCCCGGGCACTGAAGCTTTCTTT. Translating it yields CASSVAGSPGTEAFF.

CDR3 nucleotides: TGTGCCAGCAGCTTAGGACTAGCGGGAGGTAATGAGCAGTTCTTC. Its protein is CASSLGLAGGNEQFF. V gene TRBV7-3 combines with J gene TRBJ2-1, with TRBD2 matching over 14 bases. The germline V gene has CDR1 SGHTA and CDR2 FQGTGA. V trimming: 2 bases; J trimming: 7 bases; junction bases outside the gene matches: 1. CDR3 size: 15 residues.

The CDR3 is CAWTRRGLQETQYF. For the CDR3, the DNA is TGTGCCTGGACCCGCAGGGGGCTACAAGAGACCCAGTACTTC. J is TRBJ2-5 and V is TRBV30; 8 nucleotides line up with TRBD1. Trimming took 4 bases from V and 2 from J; bases not matched to a gene: 6. Germline assignment: CDR1 GTSNPN and CDR2 SVGIG (reference sequence). This CDR3 is 14 amino acids long.

The chain joins TRBV5-1 to TRBJ1-1, with unresolved D. Between the trimmed V and J ends, which lost 1 base and 2 bases, there was a span of 9 bases. This CDR3 is 14 amino acids long. The V gene's germline CDR1 is SGHRS and CDR2 YFSETQ. In nucleotides, the CDR3 is TGCGCCAGCAGCTTGAATTGGGCAAACACTGAAGCTTTCTTT. Its translation is CASSLNWANTEAFF.

V and J are TRBV9 and TRBJ2-1, with D perhaps matching TRBD2 (6 bases). The V end lost 0 bases, the J end lost 9 bases, and 22 bases lay between the germline ends. CDR1 is SGDLS, CDR2 YYNGEE, per germline. The CDR3 is made up of 17 amino acids. The CDR3 region is CASSVEWGRMSNGEQFF. The CDR3 DNA reads as TGTGCCAGCAGCGTAGAGTGGGGGAGGATGTCTAACGGTGAGCAGTTCTTC.